This TCR beta chain was sequenced in a study of Ad26.COV2.S vaccination and SARS-CoV-2 variants. Study-wide context: In the study, Ad26.COV2.S was injected intramuscularly once, or twice 56 days apart.

Treatment: some 20 received Ad26.COV2.S at low or high dose, single or two shots; about 5 received placebo; per-sample allocation not given. It was on day 63 after the first vaccine or placebo injection that samples were taken. Assay used: immunoSEQ multiplex PCR; TCRdb lists only in-frame clones, some missing. The repertoire has roughly 500,000 clones, around 90% of them found once; the top ten carry around 13%. V shed 0 bases, J shed 3 bases, and the junction held 6 bases outside the gene matches. Germline V gene data show CDR1 as MGHRA and CDR2 as YSYEKL. The CDR3 has 16 residues. Study-level findings and limits: Substantial breadth was reported for post-vaccination spike-specific CD8+ and CD4+ T cells. Total T cell responses may have been underestimated by the TCR breadth and depth analyses.

On this clone: The antigen remains unidentified.

Sequencing used peripheral blood, obtained in a trial of Ad26.COV2.S vaccine versus placebo. The receptor was isolated from a person aged 18-65 years who received the Ad26.COV2.S COVID-19 vaccine or a placebo. V gene TRBV4-1 combines with J gene TRBJ2-3, with TRBD2 matching 7 bases. CDR3 sequence: CASSQEGGYVTDTQYF. Written as DNA, the CDR3 is TGCGCCAGCAGCCAAGAGGGGGGGTACGTGACAGATACGCAGTATTTT.